This T cell receptor (beta chain) was profiled in a study of T cell repertoires in cytomegalovirus infection. General study results and limits: The cumulative frequency of public TCR beta families distinguished individuals who carried CMV together with the relevant HLA.

This clonotype has more than one count but fewer than ten. The antigen is unknown. This CDR3 is missing its conserved last phenylalanine or tryptophan, likely due to a read error. The DNA is omitted, as the CDR3 cannot be located on it reliably, and the CDR3 follows TCRdb's listing. TCRdb recomputed calls from the reads with MiXCR, one row per CDR3 protein. The table shows about 600,000 distinct CDR3 sequences, with approximately 24% occurring only once. Germline V gene sequence: CDR1 LGHNA, CDR2 YSLEER. The CDR3 totals 14 residues, both ends included. J is TRBJ2-1 and V is TRBV4-3; the table calls TRBD2, which could not be checked here. The clonotype was recovered from a human donor in good health (CMV status not recorded). Some clones in this sample may be carry-over from other donors' samples. The material sequenced was CD8+ T cells from PBMCs. CDR3 sequence: CASSCKWIIGPFLL.